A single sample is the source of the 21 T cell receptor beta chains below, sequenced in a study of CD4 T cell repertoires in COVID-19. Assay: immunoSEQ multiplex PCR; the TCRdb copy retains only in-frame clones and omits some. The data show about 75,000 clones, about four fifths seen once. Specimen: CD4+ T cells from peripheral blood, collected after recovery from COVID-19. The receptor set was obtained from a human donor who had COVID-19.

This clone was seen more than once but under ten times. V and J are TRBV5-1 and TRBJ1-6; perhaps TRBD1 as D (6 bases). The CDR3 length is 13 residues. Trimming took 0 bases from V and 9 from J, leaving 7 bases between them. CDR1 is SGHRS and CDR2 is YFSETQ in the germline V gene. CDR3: CASSLEQGSPLHF. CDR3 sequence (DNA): TGCGCCAGCAGCTTGGAACAGGGTTCACCCCTCCACTTT.

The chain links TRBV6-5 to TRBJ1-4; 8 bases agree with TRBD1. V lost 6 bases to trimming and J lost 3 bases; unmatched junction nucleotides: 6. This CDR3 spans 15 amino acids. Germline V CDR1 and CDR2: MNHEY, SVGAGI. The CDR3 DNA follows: TGTGCCAGCAGGACTCAGACAGGGGCTAATGAAAAACTGTTTTTT. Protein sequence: CASRTQTGANEKLFF.

CDR3 DNA sequence: TGTGCCAGCAGCTTGGAGGGGCAAGAGCTGGAGACCCAGTACTTC. As protein: CASSLEGQELETQYF. The rearrangement joins TRBV5-4 to TRBJ2-5, with a weak D call TRBD1 (5 bases). The CDR3 is 15 residues long. With 0 bases removed from V and 5 bases from J, the gap between germline ends came to 14 bases. The germline V gene encodes CDR1 SGHNT and CDR2 YYREEE (reference sequence).

The CDR3 nucleotides read TGTGCCAGCAGTAGGGGACAGTCTTTAATCGGAGCTTTCTTT. Translated, it gives CASSRGQSLIGAFF. The chain uses TRBV27 and TRBJ1-1; the match to TRBD1 covers 7 bases. The CDR3 length is 14 residues. Germline V gives CDR1 MNHEY, CDR2 SMNVEV (reference sequence). The V and J ends lost 5 bases and 10 bases, in that order; junction bases with no gene match: 13.

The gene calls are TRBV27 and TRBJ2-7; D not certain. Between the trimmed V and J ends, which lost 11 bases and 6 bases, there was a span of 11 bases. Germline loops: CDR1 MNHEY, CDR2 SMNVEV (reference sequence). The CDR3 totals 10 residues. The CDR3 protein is CAAVMSEQYF. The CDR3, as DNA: TGTGCCGCAGTTATGAGCGAGCAGTACTTC.

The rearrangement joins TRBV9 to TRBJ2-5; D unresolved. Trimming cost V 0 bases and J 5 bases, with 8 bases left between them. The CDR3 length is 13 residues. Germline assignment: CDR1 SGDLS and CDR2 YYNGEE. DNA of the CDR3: TGTGCCAGCAGCGTAGACGCGTGGGAGACCCAGTACTTC. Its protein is CASSVDAWETQYF.

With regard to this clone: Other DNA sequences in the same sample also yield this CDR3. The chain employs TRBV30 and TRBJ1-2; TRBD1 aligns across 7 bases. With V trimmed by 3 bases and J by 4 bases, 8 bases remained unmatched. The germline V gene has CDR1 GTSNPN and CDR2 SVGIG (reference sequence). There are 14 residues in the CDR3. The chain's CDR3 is CAWSPLEGAYGYTF. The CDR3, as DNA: TGTGCCTGGAGCCCCCTCGAGGGGGCCTATGGCTACACCTTC.

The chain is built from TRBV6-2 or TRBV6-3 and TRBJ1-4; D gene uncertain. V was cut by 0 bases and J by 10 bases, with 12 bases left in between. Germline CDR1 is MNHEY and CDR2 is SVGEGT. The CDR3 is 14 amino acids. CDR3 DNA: TGTGCCAGCAGTTACTCTACCGTTCGGTCAAAACTGTTTTTT. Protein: CASSYSTVRSKLFF.

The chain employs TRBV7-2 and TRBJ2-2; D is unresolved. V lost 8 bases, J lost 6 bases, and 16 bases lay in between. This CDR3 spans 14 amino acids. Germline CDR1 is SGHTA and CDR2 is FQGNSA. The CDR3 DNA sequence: TGTGCCAGCCTACCCGGAGTTACCCCCGGGGAGCTGTTTTTT. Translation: CASLPGVTPGELFF.

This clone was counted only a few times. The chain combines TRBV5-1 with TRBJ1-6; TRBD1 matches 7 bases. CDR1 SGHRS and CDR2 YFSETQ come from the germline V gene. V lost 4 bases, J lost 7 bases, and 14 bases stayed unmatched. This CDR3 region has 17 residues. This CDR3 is CASSPSFGQVGNSPLHF. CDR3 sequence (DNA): TGCGCCAGCAGCCCCTCCTTCGGACAGGTTGGAAATTCACCCCTCCACTTT.

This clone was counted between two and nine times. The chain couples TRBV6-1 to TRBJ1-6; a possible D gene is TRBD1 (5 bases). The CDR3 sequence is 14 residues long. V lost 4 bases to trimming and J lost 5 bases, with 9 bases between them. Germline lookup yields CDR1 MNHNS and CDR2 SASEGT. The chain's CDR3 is CASSGGRDNSPLHF. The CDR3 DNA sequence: TGTGCCAGCAGTGGGGGACGGGATAATTCACCCCTCCACTTT.

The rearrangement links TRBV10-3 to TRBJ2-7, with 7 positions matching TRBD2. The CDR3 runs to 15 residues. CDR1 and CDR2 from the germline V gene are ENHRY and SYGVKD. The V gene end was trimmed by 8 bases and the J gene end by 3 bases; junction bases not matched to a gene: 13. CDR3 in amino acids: CAIGKLARGYYEQYF. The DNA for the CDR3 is TGTGCCATCGGTAAACTAGCGCGGGGATACTACGAGCAGTACTTC.

CDR3 sequence (DNA): TGTGCCATCAGTGGGGTAATGGGGGGTAACACTGAAGCTTTCTTT. Its protein is CAISGVMGGNTEAFF. This chain links TRBV10-3 with TRBJ1-1, with D maybe TRBD1 (5 bases). Germline assignment: CDR1 ENHRY and CDR2 SYGVKD. The CDR3 is 15 residues long. Deletions cut 4 bases from V and 2 bases from J, with 14 bases between.

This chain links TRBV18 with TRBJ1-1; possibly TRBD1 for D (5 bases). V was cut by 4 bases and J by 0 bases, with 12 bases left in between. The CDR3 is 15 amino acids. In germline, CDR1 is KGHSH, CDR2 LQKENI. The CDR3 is CASSQEGIMNTEAFF. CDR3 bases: TGTGCCAGCTCACAAGAGGGGATTATGAACACTGAAGCTTTCTTT.

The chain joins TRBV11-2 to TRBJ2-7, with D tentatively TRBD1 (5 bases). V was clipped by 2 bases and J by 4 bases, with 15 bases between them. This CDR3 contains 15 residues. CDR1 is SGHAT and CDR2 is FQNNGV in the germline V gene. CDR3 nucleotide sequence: TGTGCCAGCAGCTTATACGGCGCAGGGAAATACGAGCAGTACTTC. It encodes CASSLYGAGKYEQYF.

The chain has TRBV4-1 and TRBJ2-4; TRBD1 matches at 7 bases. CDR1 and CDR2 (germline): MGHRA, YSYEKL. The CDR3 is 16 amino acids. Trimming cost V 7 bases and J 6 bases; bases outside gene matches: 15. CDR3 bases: TGCGCCAGCACTATGGGACCGACAGGGCTTACAAACATTCAGTACTTC. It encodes CASTMGPTGLTNIQYF.

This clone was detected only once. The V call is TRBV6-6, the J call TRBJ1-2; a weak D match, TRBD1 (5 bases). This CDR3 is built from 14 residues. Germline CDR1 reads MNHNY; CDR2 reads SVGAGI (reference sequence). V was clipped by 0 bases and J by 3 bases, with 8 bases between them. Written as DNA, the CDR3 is TGTGCCAGCAGTTACTCGCAGGGAGACTATGGCTACACCTTC. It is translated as CASSYSQGDYGYTF.

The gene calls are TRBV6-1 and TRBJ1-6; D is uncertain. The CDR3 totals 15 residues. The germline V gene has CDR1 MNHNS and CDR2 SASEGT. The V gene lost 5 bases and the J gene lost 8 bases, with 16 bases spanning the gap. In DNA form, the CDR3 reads TGTGCCAGCAGTTCTCCCAATTTCGGGGATTCACCCCTCCACTTT. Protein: CASSSPNFGDSPLHF.

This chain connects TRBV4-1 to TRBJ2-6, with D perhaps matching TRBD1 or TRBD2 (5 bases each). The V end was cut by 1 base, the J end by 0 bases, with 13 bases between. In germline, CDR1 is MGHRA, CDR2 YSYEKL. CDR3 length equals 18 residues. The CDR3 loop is CASSQGLLGDSGANVLTF. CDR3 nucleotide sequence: TGCGCCAGCAGCCAAGGTCTATTGGGGGACTCTGGGGCCAACGTCCTGACTTTC.

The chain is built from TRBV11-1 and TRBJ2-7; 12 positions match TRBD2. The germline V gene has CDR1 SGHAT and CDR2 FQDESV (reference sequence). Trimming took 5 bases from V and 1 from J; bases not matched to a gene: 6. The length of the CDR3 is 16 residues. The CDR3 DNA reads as TGTGCCAGCAGCCGGACGACTAGCGGGGGTTCCTACGAGCAGTACTTC. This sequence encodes CASSRTTSGGSYEQYF.

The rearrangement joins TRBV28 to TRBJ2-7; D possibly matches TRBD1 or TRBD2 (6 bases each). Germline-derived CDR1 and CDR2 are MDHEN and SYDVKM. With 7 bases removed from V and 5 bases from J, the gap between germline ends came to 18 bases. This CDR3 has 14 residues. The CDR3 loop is CASKESGAQDEQYF. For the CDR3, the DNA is TGTGCCAGCAAAGAGTCGGGGGCGCAGGACGAGCAGTACTTC. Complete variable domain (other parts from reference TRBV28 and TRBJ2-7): DVKVTQSSRYLVKRTGEKVFLECVQDMDHENMFWYRQDPGLGLRLIYFSYDVKMKEKGDIPEGYSVSREKKERFSLILESASTNQTSMYLCASKESGAQDEQYFGPGTRLTVT.